The rows below give T cell receptor beta chains drawn from one sample of a study of PD-1 blockade in mismatch repair-deficient tumors. Their cognate antigens are unknown. Using immunoSEQ multiplex PCR, the repertoire was profiled, and TCRdb retains in-frame clones only, with some absent. The data hold roughly 9,000 clones, with about 90% observed a single time. The sample consisted of cells cultured in vitro, taken from a patient treated with pembrolizumab. These TCRs come from an adult with mismatch repair-deficient cancer. Both conserved end residues are part of each CDR3.

V gene,J gene,CDR3 protein
TRBV28,TRBJ1-4,CASNSREGEKLFF
TRBV25-1,TRBJ1-4,CATNGQFPNEKLFF
TRBV2,TRBJ2-7,CASEGTGSYEQYF
TRBV4-2,TRBJ1-1,CASSHDTEAFF
TRBV2,TRBJ2-5,CASSEWLAGKELETQYF
TRBV10-3,TRBJ2-3,CAISDRAPGDTQYF
TRBV13,TRBJ2-4,CASSLRRENIQYF
TRBV5-1,TRBJ2-7,CASSLIDPSDYEQYF
TRBV6-1,TRBJ2-1,CASSDTLILRQFF
TRBV28,TRBJ2-7,CASSSPTRARYEQYF
TRBV7-9,TRBJ2-7,CASSLADEQYF
TRBV6-4,TRBJ2-2,CASSPTSPNTGELFF
TRBV29-1,TRBJ2-1,CTARGESSYNEQFF
TRBV5-8,TRBJ1-4,CASSLPATNEKLFF
TRBV21-1,TRBJ2-1,CASSSLGLGEQFF
TRBV29-1,TRBJ2-1,CSVEDQRPYNEQFF
TRBV10-1,TRBJ1-5,CASSDWGGNQPQHF
TRBV6-1,TRBJ2-7,CASRTVSYEQYF
TRBV11-1,TRBJ2-5,CASSLNQGQETQYF
TRBV27,TRBJ1-1,CASSPGQGAVTEAFF
TRBV18,TRBJ1-1,CASSPKITMNTEAFF
TRBV11-2,TRBJ1-2,CASSLGPSSPGYTF
TRBV6-1,TRBJ2-2,CASHWSAGWGGELFF
TRBV9,TRBJ2-2,CASSVFSGNTGELFF
TRBV5-1,TRBJ2-1,CASSPTEPYNEQFF
TRBV28,TRBJ2-4,CASSLGPLAPENIQYF
TRBV7-9,TRBJ1-4,CASSVTSTDATNEKLFF
TRBV2,TRBJ2-1,CASSEYNEQFF
TRBV7-6,TRBJ1-5,CASSLTGNGDQPQHF
TRBV19,TRBJ1-5,CASSIWTGDQPQHF
TRBV29-1,TRBJ2-7,CSVRPLRVGYEQYF
TRBV5-4,TRBJ2-7,CASSLGGASGLYEQYF
TRBV28,TRBJ1-6,CASSFRDSPLHF
TRBV7-9,TRBJ1-4,CASSSPTGRDEKLFF
TRBV4-1,TRBJ2-1,CASSQDSGRVYNEQFF
TRBV30,TRBJ2-1,CAWSVGWPSSYNEQFF
TRBV6-6,TRBJ2-1,CASRDTGTRNEQFF
TRBV11-2,TRBJ1-5,CASSRQLNQPQHF
TRBV28,TRBJ2-1,CASSLAGLPVYNEQFF
TRBV5-8,TRBJ2-1,CASSFYREGRNEQFF
TRBV7-9,TRBJ2-2,CASSLTENTGELFF
TRBV5-1,TRBJ2-6,CASSPPAGANVLTF
TRBV4-2,TRBJ2-5,CASSQSQTPRETQYF
TRBV2,TRBJ1-2,CASRRTPGSLYGYTF
TRBV9,TRBJ2-3,CASSVVAADTQYF
TRBV19,TRBJ1-2,CASSIANYGYTF
TRBV2,TRBJ2-2,CASSPSGGGTGELFF
TRBV13,TRBJ1-5,CASSFSNGVYQNQPQHF
TRBV9,TRBJ2-1,CASSVVAGGNNEQFF
TRBV6-6,TRBJ1-1,CASSYEGLSTEAFF
TRBV2,TRBJ1-4,CAIQTGGSATNEKLFF
TRBV28,TRBJ1-1,CASSPGQGGYTEAFF
TRBV14,TRBJ1-1,CASHVGQGARGEAFF
TRBV13,TRBJ1-5,CASSSGQGGNQPQHF
TRBV7-3,TRBJ2-3,CASSFGTSGGTDTQYF
TRBV18,TRBJ2-7,CASSPPQPAGFSYEQYF
TRBV21-1,TRBJ2-2,CASSSSGRNGTGELFF